This TCR beta chain was captured in a study of PD-1 blockade in classical Hodgkin lymphoma. General observations from the study: Whoever responded completely had baseline diversity much like that seen in newly diagnosed patients.

Time point: cycle 4 day 1 (C4D1), after less than 7 weeks of nivolumab. All patients experienced relapse after autologous stem cell transplantation, and brentuximab vedotin exposure was variable. This CDR3 contains 15 residues. Trimming shortened V by 0 bases and J by 0 bases, and 8 bases separated the two germline ends. Germline CDR1 and CDR2: MNHNY and SVGAGI (reference sequence). TCRdb's copy holds only in-frame clones and misses some; the assay was immunoSEQ multiplex PCR. The top ten hold about 15% of the sample, which has around 50,000 clones, 90% seen once. On this clone itself: Antigen: not known.

Sequenced here: peripheral blood mononuclear cells (PBMCs), sampled before the fourth cycle of nivolumab. The source of this sequence is a human donor with classical Hodgkin lymphoma. J is TRBJ2-5 and V is TRBV6-6; D is perhaps TRBD2 (5 bases). DNA for the CDR3: TGTGCCAGCAGTTACTCGCCCGGGGACCAAGAGACCCAGTACTTC. This gives the protein CASSYSPGDQETQYF.